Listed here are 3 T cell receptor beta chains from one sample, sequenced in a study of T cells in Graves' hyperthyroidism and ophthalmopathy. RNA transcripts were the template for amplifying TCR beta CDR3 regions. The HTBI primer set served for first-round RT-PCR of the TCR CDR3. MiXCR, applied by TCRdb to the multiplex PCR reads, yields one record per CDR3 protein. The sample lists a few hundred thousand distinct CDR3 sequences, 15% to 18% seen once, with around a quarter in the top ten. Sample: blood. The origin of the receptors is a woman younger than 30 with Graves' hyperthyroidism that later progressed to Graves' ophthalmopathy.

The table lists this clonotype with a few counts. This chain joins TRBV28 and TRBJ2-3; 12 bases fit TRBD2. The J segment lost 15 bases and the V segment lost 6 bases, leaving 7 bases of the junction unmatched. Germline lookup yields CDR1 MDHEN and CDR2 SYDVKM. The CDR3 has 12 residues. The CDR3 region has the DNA TGTGCCAGCAGCTTAAAGACTAGCGGGAGCTATTTT. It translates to CASSLKTSGSYF.

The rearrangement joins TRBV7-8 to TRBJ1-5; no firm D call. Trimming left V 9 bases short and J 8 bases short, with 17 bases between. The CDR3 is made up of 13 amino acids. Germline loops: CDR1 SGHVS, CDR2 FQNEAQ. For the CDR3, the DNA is TGTGCCAGTAGTATGGGCCCGCGTGAGCCCCAGCATTTT. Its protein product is CASSMGPREPQHF.

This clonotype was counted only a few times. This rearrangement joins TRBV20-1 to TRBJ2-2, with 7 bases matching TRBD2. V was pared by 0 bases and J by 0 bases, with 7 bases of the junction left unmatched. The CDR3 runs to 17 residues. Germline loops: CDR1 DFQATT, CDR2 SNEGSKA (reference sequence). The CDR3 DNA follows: TGCAGTGCTAGAGATACCCGCCTAGCGGCGAACACCGGGGAGCTGTTTTTT. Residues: CSARDTRLAANTGELFF.